A selection of T cell receptor beta chains follows, all from one sample in a study of cytomegalovirus exposure and HLA in healthy donors. Assay used: immunoSEQ multiplex PCR; TCRdb lists only in-frame clones, some missing. The profile shows fewer than 150,000 clones, 65% to 80% of them singletons. Sequencing was done on a sample of PBMCs. These receptors all stem from a human donor in good health. The CDR3 runs from the conserved cysteine through the conserved F or W. The order of the fields is CDR3 protein, CDR3 DNA, CDR3 length, D gene, J gene, clone size, V gene. The D gene is left open where the match is weak. Where a row states a size, it is once, few, many or the class of an expanded clone; other rows omit it.

CDR3: CASTAGSNQPQHF; DNA: TGTGCCAGCACGGCGGGTAGCAATCAGCCCCAGCATTTT; length: 13; D: -; J: TRBJ1-5; size: few; V: TRBV28
CDR3: CASRTSPPDTQYF; DNA: TGCGCCAGCAGGACTAGCCCCCCAGATACGCAGTATTTT; length: 13; D: TRBD2; J: TRBJ2-3; size: -; V: TRBV5-1
CDR3: CASSPPGTSGSGETQYF; DNA: TGTGCCAGCAGCCCCCCCGGGACTAGCGGGAGTGGAGAGACCCAGTACTTC; length: 17; D: TRBD2; J: TRBJ2-5; size: once; V: TRBV7-8
CDR3: CASSPNAGGDYGYTF; DNA: TGCGCCAGCAGCCCCAATGCAGGGGGCGACTATGGCTACACCTTC; length: 15; D: TRBD1; J: TRBJ1-2; size: few; V: TRBV5-1
CDR3: CASSPRTGAPQETQYF; DNA: TGCGCCAGCAGCCCCAGGACAGGGGCCCCTCAAGAGACCCAGTACTTC; length: 16; D: TRBD1; J: TRBJ2-5; size: -; V: TRBV5-1
CDR3: CASTDGLAGRTSTDTQYF; DNA: TGTGCCAGTACCGATGGCCTAGCGGGACGCACAAGCACAGATACGCAGTATTTT; length: 18; D: TRBD2; J: TRBJ2-3; size: -; V: TRBV19
CDR3: CASSAGTSGYNEQFF; DNA: TGTGCCAGCAGCGCCGGGACTAGCGGTTACAATGAGCAGTTCTTC; length: 15; D: TRBD2; J: TRBJ2-1; size: -; V: TRBV5-4
CDR3: CASRGAGEGYTF; DNA: TGTGCCAGCCGTGGGGCAGGAGAGGGCTACACCTTC; length: 12; D: -; J: TRBJ1-2; size: -; V: TRBV9
CDR3: CASSASGAGELFF; DNA: TGTGCCAGCAGTGCTAGCGGAGCCGGGGAGCTGTTTTTT; length: 13; D: TRBD2; J: TRBJ2-2; size: few; V: TRBV25-1
CDR3: CASSPSDRDLQPQHF; DNA: TGTGCCAGCAGTCCCTCGGACAGGGATCTTCAACCCCAGCATTTT; length: 15; D: TRBD1; J: TRBJ1-5; size: -; V: TRBV28
CDR3: CASNWGLAGGPETQYF; DNA: TGTGCCAGCAACTGGGGGCTAGCGGGAGGGCCAGAGACCCAGTACTTC; length: 16; D: TRBD2; J: TRBJ2-5; size: -; V: TRBV5-4
CDR3: CASSRNTGELFF; DNA: TGTGCCAGCAGTCGGAACACCGGGGAGCTGTTTTTT; length: 12; D: -; J: TRBJ2-2; size: -; V: TRBV5-4
CDR3: CASNHRGSNTGELFF; DNA: TGTGCCAGCAACCACAGGGGATCGAACACCGGGGAGCTGTTTTTT; length: 15; D: TRBD1; J: TRBJ2-2; size: few; V: TRBV7-8
CDR3: CASSYSGGGSSPLHF; DNA: TGTGCCAGCAGTTACTCGGGGGGAGGGAGTTCACCCCTCCACTTT; length: 15; D: -; J: TRBJ1-6; size: -; V: TRBV6-5
CDR3: CASSPRDTQRSYEQYF; DNA: TGTGCCAGCAGCCCCCGGGACACTCAGAGGTCCTATGAGCAGTACTTC; length: 16; D: -; J: TRBJ2-7; size: -; V: TRBV5-4
CDR3: CASSPAGEETQYF; DNA: TGTGCCAGCTCCCCCGCCGGGGAGGAGACCCAGTACTTC; length: 13; D: -; J: TRBJ2-5; size: -; V: TRBV6-5
CDR3: CASSPSSGLAGVEQFF; DNA: TGTGCCAGCAGCCCGAGCAGTGGACTAGCGGGAGTCGAGCAGTTCTTC; length: 16; D: TRBD2; J: TRBJ2-1; size: -; V: TRBV7-2
CDR3: CASSSWTGGATNEKLFF; DNA: TGTGCCAGCAGCTCCTGGACAGGCGGAGCAACTAATGAAAAACTGTTTTTT; length: 17; D: TRBD1; J: TRBJ1-4; size: -; V: TRBV5-4
CDR3: CASSPPQGYEKLFF; DNA: TGTGCCAGCAGTCCGCCACAGGGGTATGAAAAACTGTTTTTT; length: 14; D: TRBD1; J: TRBJ1-4; size: -; V: TRBV28
CDR3: CASSPNRVGNTIYF; DNA: TGTGCCAGCAGTCCCAACAGGGTTGGAAACACCATATATTTT; length: 14; D: -; J: TRBJ1-3; size: -; V: TRBV6-5
CDR3: CASSANRNTIYF; DNA: TGTGCCAGTAGCGCGAACCGAAACACCATATATTTT; length: 12; D: -; J: TRBJ1-3; size: -; V: TRBV19
CDR3: CASSLRQGVGYTF; DNA: TGTGCCAGCAGCCTAAGACAGGGTGTTGGCTACACCTTC; length: 13; D: TRBD1; J: TRBJ1-2; size: -; V: TRBV2
CDR3: CASSLEGTGSVTEAFF; DNA: TGCGCCAGCAGCTTGGAGGGTACGGGGTCGGTCACTGAAGCTTTCTTT; length: 16; D: -; J: TRBJ1-1; size: -; V: TRBV5-1
CDR3: CASSQFTGWANVLTF; DNA: TGCGCCAGCAGCCAGTTTACAGGGTGGGCCAACGTCCTGACTTTC; length: 15; D: -; J: TRBJ2-6; size: once; V: TRBV4-3
CDR3: CASVEGAYTDTQYF; DNA: TGTGCCAGCGTAGAAGGGGCTTACACAGATACGCAGTATTTT; length: 14; D: -; J: TRBJ2-3; size: -; V: TRBV6-1
CDR3: CASSTLRGGEAFF; DNA: TGTGCCAGCAGCACCCTCAGGGGCGGTGAAGCTTTCTTT; length: 13; D: -; J: TRBJ1-1; size: -; V: TRBV9
CDR3: CASSLTGLNTGELFF; DNA: TGTGCCAGCAGCTTGACGGGATTGAACACCGGGGAGCTGTTTTTT; length: 15; D: -; J: TRBJ2-2; size: -; V: TRBV5-4
CDR3: CASSSGAAGLHNQPQHF; DNA: TGTGCCAGCAGTTCGGGCGCCGCGGGGCTCCACAATCAGCCCCAGCATTTT; length: 17; D: -; J: TRBJ1-5; size: -; V: TRBV27
CDR3: CASSLEVQGADTEAFF; DNA: TGTGCCAGCAGCTTAGAAGTCCAGGGGGCGGACACTGAAGCTTTCTTT; length: 16; D: TRBD1; J: TRBJ1-1; size: -; V: TRBV7-8
CDR3: CASSWDRDTEAFF; DNA: TGTGCCAGCTCCTGGGACAGGGACACTGAAGCTTTCTTT; length: 13; D: TRBD1; J: TRBJ1-1; size: -; V: TRBV11-3
CDR3: CASSSTPGLAHYNEQFF; DNA: TGTGCCAGCAGCTCCACACCGGGACTAGCGCACTACAATGAGCAGTTCTTC; length: 17; D: TRBD2; J: TRBJ2-1; size: -; V: TRBV5-6
CDR3: CASSLVGTDPYEQYF; DNA: TGTGCCAGCAGCTTGGTCGGGACAGACCCCTACGAGCAGTACTTT; length: 15; D: TRBD1; J: TRBJ2-7; size: -; V: TRBV7-9
CDR3: CASSLGSGDRGETQYF; DNA: TGCGCCAGCAGCTTGGGGTCTGGGGACAGGGGTGAGACCCAGTACTTC; length: 16; D: TRBD1; J: TRBJ2-5; size: -; V: TRBV5-1
CDR3: CASNASGRAKNIQYF; DNA: TGTGCCAGTAATGCTAGCGGGAGAGCCAAAAACATTCAGTACTTC; length: 15; D: TRBD2; J: TRBJ2-4; size: -; V: TRBV19
CDR3: CASSYSSGSLLYEQYF; DNA: TGTGCCAGCAGTTACAGTAGCGGGAGTCTCCTCTACGAGCAGTACTTC; length: 16; D: TRBD2; J: TRBJ2-7; size: -; V: TRBV6-5
CDR3: CASSPRGFSGSGGEQFF; DNA: TGTGCCAGCAGCCCCCGAGGCTTCAGCGGGAGTGGGGGTGAGCAGTTCTTC; length: 17; D: TRBD2; J: TRBJ2-1; size: few; V: TRBV5-8
CDR3: CASSPDTLNQPQHF; DNA: TGTGCCAGCAGCCCGGACACTCTGAATCAGCCCCAGCATTTT; length: 14; D: -; J: TRBJ1-5; size: once; V: TRBV11-2
CDR3: CASSLERGGGGNTGELFF; DNA: TGTGCCAGCAGCTTAGAACGAGGGGGAGGGGGAAACACCGGGGAGCTGTTTTTT; length: 18; D: -; J: TRBJ2-2; size: -; V: TRBV11-3
CDR3: CASSDGTGARETQYF; DNA: TGTGCCAGCAGTGACGGGACAGGAGCGCGAGAGACCCAGTACTTC; length: 15; D: TRBD1; J: TRBJ2-5; size: -; V: TRBV2
CDR3: CASSEGTATYYGYTF; DNA: TGTGCCAGCAGTGAGGGGACAGCCACATACTATGGCTACACCTTC; length: 15; D: TRBD1; J: TRBJ1-2; size: -; V: TRBV6-1